This T cell receptor (beta chain) originates from a study of T cell changes during pregnancy in multiple sclerosis (dated by TCRdb to about 2019). Regarding the research as a whole: Changes in the T cell repertoire over the course of pregnancy were examined in this study in women with multiple sclerosis.

About this clone: What this receptor recognizes is not known. No much larger clone exists at a distance of one base, and base qualities are not known.

Its CDR3 holds 17 amino acids, cysteine through phenylalanine. Just the 51-base CDR3 DNA is kept, in frame starting at base 1. The germline V gene sets CDR1 to LGHNA and CDR2 to YSLEER. From V the trimming removes 0 bases and from J it removes 4 bases, while the gene matches leave 10 bases of the junction unaccounted for. The protocol used for the library was the immunoSEQ multiplex PCR assay. This is the immuneACCESS table as TCRdb keeps it, with only in-frame sequences that have V and J called. A part of the clones is gone; compared with another copy, unresolved V genes explain less than half, and the rest is unexplained. The sample table lists approximately 59,000 clones, 91% of them with a count of one. In total, the top ten clones hold about 1.3% of the sample.

Here the chain combines TRBV4-3 and TRBJ2-5, with 8 bases in between that match TRBD2. Here the sequenced sample was peripheral blood, taken in the third trimester of pregnancy. The sequence was collected from a female donor in good health, enrolled as a control in a pregnancy study. The nucleotide sequence is TGCGCCAGCAGCCAAGATGTGGGGCGGGGGGCCGGAGAGACCCAGTACTTC. This encodes CASSQDVGRGAGETQYF.